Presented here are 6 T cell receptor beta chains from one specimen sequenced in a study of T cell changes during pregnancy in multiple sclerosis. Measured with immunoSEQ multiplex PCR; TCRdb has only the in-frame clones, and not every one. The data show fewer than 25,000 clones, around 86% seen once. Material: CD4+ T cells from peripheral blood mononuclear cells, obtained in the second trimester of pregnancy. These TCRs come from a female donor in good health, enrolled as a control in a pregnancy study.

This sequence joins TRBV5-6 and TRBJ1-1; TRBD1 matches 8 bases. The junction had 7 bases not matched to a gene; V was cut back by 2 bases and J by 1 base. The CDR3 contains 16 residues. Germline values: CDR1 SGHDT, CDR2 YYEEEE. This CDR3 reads CASSFQGAWGNTEAFF. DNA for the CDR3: TGTGCCAGCAGCTTCCAGGGGGCGTGGGGGAACACTGAAGCTTTCTTT.

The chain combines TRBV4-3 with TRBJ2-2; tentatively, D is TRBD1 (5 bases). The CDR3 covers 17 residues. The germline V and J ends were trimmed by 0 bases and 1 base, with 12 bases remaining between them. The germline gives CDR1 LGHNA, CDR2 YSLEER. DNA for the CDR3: TGCGCCAGCAGCCAAGAGGCTTCAGGGAAGAACACCGGGGAGCTGTTTTTT. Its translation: CASSQEASGKNTGELFF.

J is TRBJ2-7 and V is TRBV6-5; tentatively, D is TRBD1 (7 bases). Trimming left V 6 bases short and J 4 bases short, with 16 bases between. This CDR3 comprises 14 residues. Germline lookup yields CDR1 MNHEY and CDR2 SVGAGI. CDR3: CASRAPAGGYEQYF. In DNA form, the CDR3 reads TGTGCCAGCAGGGCCCCAGCAGGGGGGTACGAGCAGTACTTC.

Written as DNA, the CDR3 is TGTGCCAGCAGCCTGACTAGCGGGAGTGGCAATGAGCAGTTCTTC. It codes for CASSLTSGSGNEQFF. The rearrangement uses TRBV7-9 and TRBJ2-1; 12 bases align to TRBD2. CDR3 length: 15 amino acids. V lost 5 bases to trimming and J lost 6 bases; unmatched junction nucleotides: 5. Germline CDR1 reads SEHNR; CDR2 reads FQNEAQ (reference sequence). The variable domain in full, with the rest retrieved from reference TRBV7-9 and TRBJ2-1, is DTGVSQNPRHKITKRGQNVTFRCDPISEHNRLYWYRQTLGQGPEFLTYFQNEAQLEKSRLLSDRFSAERPKGSFSTLEIQRTEQGDSAMYLCASSLTSGSGNEQFFGPGTRLTVL.

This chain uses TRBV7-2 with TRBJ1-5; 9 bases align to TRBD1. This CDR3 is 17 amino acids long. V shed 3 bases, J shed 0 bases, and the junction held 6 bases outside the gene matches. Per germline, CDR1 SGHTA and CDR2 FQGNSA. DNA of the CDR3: TGTGCCAGCAGCTTCGTGACAGGGGGAACTAGCAATCAGCCCCAGCATTTT. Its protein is CASSFVTGGTSNQPQHF.

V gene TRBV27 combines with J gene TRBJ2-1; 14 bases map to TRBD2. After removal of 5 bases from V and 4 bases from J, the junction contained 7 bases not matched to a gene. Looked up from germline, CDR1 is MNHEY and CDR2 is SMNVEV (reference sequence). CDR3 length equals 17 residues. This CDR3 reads CASSTGTSGGVYNEQFF. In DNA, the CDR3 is TGTGCCAGCAGTACCGGGACTAGCGGGGGCGTATACAATGAGCAGTTCTTC.